The rows below give T cell receptor beta chains drawn from one sample of a study of blood T cell repertoires in COVID-19. The table came from immunoSEQ multiplex PCR; TCRdb's copy has only in-frame clones and leaves some out. Of 150,000 to 200,000 clones listed, around 86% are singletons. The sequencing sample was made of peripheral blood. These receptor sequences come from a man between 70 and 80 years old with acute or convalescent COVID-19. Both conserved end residues are part of each CDR3. The order of the fields is J gene, V gene, D gene, clone size, CDR3 DNA, CDR3 protein. The D gene is left open where the match is weak. Expanded clones are given a class, and other clones once, few, many or no size at all.

TRBJ1-1 TRBV6-1 NA NA TGTGCCAGCAGTGAACGACACGGGGACACTGAAGCTTTCTTT CASSERHGDTEAFF
TRBJ2-5 TRBV6-5 TRBD1 once TGTGCCAGCAGCAGAGGACAGGGGGAGACCCAGTACTTC CASSRGQGETQYF
TRBJ1-2 TRBV7-2 TRBD1 NA TGTGCCAGCAGCTCGAGGGACAGGAACTATGGCTACACCTTC CASSSRDRNYGYTF
TRBJ2-6 TRBV28 NA NA TGTGCCAGCCAACTGGGCAGGGTGAAGTCTGGGGCCAACGTCCTGACTTTC CASQLGRVKSGANVLTF
TRBJ2-2 TRBV6-1 NA NA TGTGCCAGCAGTGAATTATGGGCCCTGCCCGGGGAGCTGTTTTTT CASSELWALPGELFF
TRBJ1-6 TRBV11-2 NA NA TGTGCCAGCAGCCTAGGACCCTTCGGGGCCCTCCACTTT CASSLGPFGALHF
TRBJ1-1 TRBV5-1 NA NA TGCGCCAGCAGCTTGGCATCAAACACTGAAGCTTTCTTT CASSLASNTEAFF
TRBJ1-5 TRBV28 NA few TGTGCCGGCTCTACAGGGACATATCAGCCCCAGCATTTT CAGSTGTYQPQHF
TRBJ2-7 TRBV9 NA few TGTGCCAGCAGCGTAGGAGACAGTACCTACGAGCAGTACTTC CASSVGDSTYEQYF
TRBJ2-1 TRBV7-8 TRBD2 few TGTGCCAGCAGCTTACCTTTTCCTAGCGGCAATGAGCAGTTCTTC CASSLPFPSGNEQFF
TRBJ2-1 TRBV11-2 TRBD1 NA TGTGCCAGCAGCTCCACCCGGGACAGGGGGGGATATGAGCAGTTCTTC CASSSTRDRGGYEQFF
TRBJ1-1 TRBV5-4 NA many TGTGCCAGCAGCTCATCAGGGTTGGAAACTGAAGCTTTCTTT CASSSSGLETEAFF
TRBJ2-5 TRBV18 TRBD2 NA TGTGCCAGCTCACCACCGTTTCAGCGGGGGGGCCGAGGAGGAGAGACCCAGTACTTC CASSPPFQRGGRGGETQYF
TRBJ2-3 TRBV15 NA NA TGTGCCACCAGCAGAGATCGGCAGGGAACAGATACGCAGTATTTT CATSRDRQGTDTQYF
TRBJ2-7 TRBV4-1 NA NA TGCGCCAGCAGCCTCCGAGACGGGGACTACGAGCAGTACTTC CASSLRDGDYEQYF
TRBJ2-2 TRBV2 TRBD1 NA TGTGCCAGCAGTGCACAGGGGGCCCAAACCGGGGAGCTGTTTTTT CASSAQGAQTGELFF
TRBJ1-6 TRBV28 NA NA TGTGCCAGCAGGCTCGACGGGGGTTCACCCCTCCACTTT CASRLDGGSPLHF
TRBJ1-2 TRBV9 NA NA TGTGCCAGCATGACCGGTACAGGGAAGACTTCTAACTATGGCTACACCTTC CASMTGTGKTSNYGYTF
TRBJ2-1 TRBV7-2 TRBD2 NA TGTGCCAGCAGAATGGGGGGGGACTACAATGAGCAGTTCTTC CASRMGGDYNEQFF
TRBJ2-1 TRBV5-1 NA NA TGCGCCAGCAGCTTGGCATTTAATGAGCAGTTCTTC CASSLAFNEQFF
TRBJ2-7 TRBV9 TRBD2 NA TGTGCCAGCAGTGCCGGAACTAGCGGGGGCTACGAGCAGTACTTC CASSAGTSGGYEQYF
TRBJ1-4 TRBV4-3 NA NA TGCGCCAGCAGCCAAGCCCTGGGGCTCAATGAAAAACTGTTTTTT CASSQALGLNEKLFF
TRBJ2-5 TRBV7-8 TRBD1 NA TGTGCCAGCATCACCCGAGGCAGGGGGGAGACCCAGTACTTC CASITRGRGETQYF
TRBJ1-2 TRBV5-4 TRBD1 NA TGTGCCAGCAGCGTCCCGGGACAGGGTTTACATTCCTATGGCTACACCTTC CASSVPGQGLHSYGYTF
TRBJ2-7 TRBV11-2 NA few TGTGCCAGCAGCTCCACACGTTACGAGCAGTACTTC CASSSTRYEQYF
TRBJ2-7 TRBV27 TRBD1 NA TGTGCCAGCAGTTCCCGACTTGCGGACAGGGTTCACGAGCAGTACTTC CASSSRLADRVHEQYF
TRBJ1-1 TRBV15 NA NA TGTGCCACCAGCAGAGGGGCGACGGACACTGAAGCTTTCTTT CATSRGATDTEAFF
TRBJ2-5 TRBV3-1/TRBV3-2 NA NA TGTGCCAGCAGCCAAGATATCGGGGTCTCAGAGACCCAGTACTTC CASSQDIGVSETQYF
TRBJ1-2 TRBV3-1/TRBV3-2 NA NA TGTGCCAGCAGCCCACCGGGACACAAGGGCTACACCTTC CASSPPGHKGYTF
TRBJ2-7 TRBV5-1 NA NA TGCGCCAGCAGCTTGGGCGGGACTGGAGACTACGAGCAGTACTTC CASSLGGTGDYEQYF
TRBJ1-1 TRBV7-2 NA NA TGTGCCAGCAGCTTAGCGCCAGCAGGCACTGAAGCTTTCTTT CASSLAPAGTEAFF
TRBJ2-7 TRBV11-2 TRBD2 NA TGTGCCAGCAGTTACCCCGGACTAGCGTTCGGTTACGAGCAGTACTTC CASSYPGLAFGYEQYF
TRBJ2-1 TRBV7-2 TRBD2 NA TGTGCCAGCAGCTCTCAGCGGGGGGTTGGGAGTGAGCAGTTCTTC CASSSQRGVGSEQFF
TRBJ2-7 TRBV5-1 TRBD2 NA TGCGCCAGCAGCTTGGAGCGGGGGGCTGGGTACGAGCAGTACTTC CASSLERGAGYEQYF
TRBJ1-5 TRBV9 NA NA TGTGCCAGCAGCGTAGCAGGCAATCAGCCCCAGCATTTT CASSVAGNQPQHF
TRBJ2-3 TRBV4-1 TRBD2 NA TGCGCCAGCAGCCAAGGCGGGGGGAGGACAGATACGCAGTATTTT CASSQGGGRTDTQYF
TRBJ2-3 TRBV19 TRBD2 once TGTGCCACGGCACTAGCGGGGAAAGATACGCAGTATTTT CATALAGKDTQYF
TRBJ2-7 TRBV19 TRBD2 NA TGTGCCAGTAGTGGGGTGCCCCCTGGGGGGGATCGCTACGAGCAGTACTTC CASSGVPPGGDRYEQYF
TRBJ1-1 TRBV7-3 TRBD1 once TGTGCCAGCAGCCGCAGGGGGAGGACTGAAGCTTTCTTT CASSRRGRTEAFF
TRBJ1-1 TRBV28 TRBD1 NA TGTGCCAGCAGGCCCCCGGGACAGGGGCTCAAAATGAACACTGAAGCTTTCTTT CASRPPGQGLKMNTEAFF
TRBJ1-3 TRBV12-5 NA NA TGTGCTAGTGGTAGGAGGGGCTCTGGAAACACCATATATTTT CASGRRGSGNTIYF
TRBJ1-1 TRBV28 NA NA TGTGCCAGCAGCCGACGGAGGGAAGCTTTCTTT CASSRRREAFF
TRBJ2-7 TRBV2 NA NA TGTGCCAGCAGCGCAGCTAGCTACGAGCAGTACTTC CASSAASYEQYF
TRBJ2-1 TRBV18 TRBD2 NA TGTGCCAGCTCACCGGGACTAAGCTCCTACAATGAGCAGTTCTTC CASSPGLSSYNEQFF
TRBJ1-2 TRBV9 TRBD1 NA TGTGCCAGCAGCGTAGGATCTGACGACAGGGTTAACTATGGCTACACCTTC CASSVGSDDRVNYGYTF
TRBJ2-1 TRBV7-9 NA NA TGTGCCAGCAGCTTAGTTGGGGGGACCTACAATGAGCAGTTCTTC CASSLVGGTYNEQFF
TRBJ1-4 TRBV4-2 NA NA TGTGCCAGCAGCCAAGACGCCAGGGTTCGCTCTGAAAAACTGTTTTTT CASSQDARVRSEKLFF
TRBJ1-5 TRBV2 TRBD1 NA TGTGCCAGCACCTCCCAGGGGGCGAAAAATCAGCCCCAGCATTTT CASTSQGAKNQPQHF
TRBJ2-1 TRBV7-3 TRBD2 NA TGTGCCAGCAGCCCCACTAGCGGGTCTTACAATGAGCAGTTCTTC CASSPTSGSYNEQFF
TRBJ2-7 TRBV6-6 NA NA TGTGCCAGCAGTGCGAGTCGCTACGAGCAGTACTTC CASSASRYEQYF
TRBJ1-6 TRBV28 TRBD1 NA TGTGCCAGCAGCCCAGGGGACAGGGATAATTCACCCCTCCACTTT CASSPGDRDNSPLHF
TRBJ2-1 TRBV28 NA NA TGTGCCAGCAGTTTAAGTGTGGACAGCGGGACCTGGGCCTACAATGAGCAGTTCTTC CASSLSVDSGTWAYNEQFF